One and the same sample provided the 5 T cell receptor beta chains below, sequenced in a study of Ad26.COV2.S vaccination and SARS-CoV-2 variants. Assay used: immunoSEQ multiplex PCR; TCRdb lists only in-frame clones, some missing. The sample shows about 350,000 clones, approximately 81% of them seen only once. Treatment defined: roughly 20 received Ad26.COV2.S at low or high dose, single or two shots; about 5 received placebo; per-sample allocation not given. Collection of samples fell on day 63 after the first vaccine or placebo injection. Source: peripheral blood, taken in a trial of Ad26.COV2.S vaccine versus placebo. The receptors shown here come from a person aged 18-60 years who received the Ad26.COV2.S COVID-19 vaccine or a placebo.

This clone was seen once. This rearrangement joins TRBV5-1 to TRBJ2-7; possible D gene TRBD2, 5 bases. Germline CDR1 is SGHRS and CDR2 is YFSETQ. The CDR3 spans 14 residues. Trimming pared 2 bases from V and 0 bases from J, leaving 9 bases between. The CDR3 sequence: CASSLLGSSYEQYF. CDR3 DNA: TGCGCCAGCAGCTTATTAGGGAGCTCCTACGAGCAGTACTTC.

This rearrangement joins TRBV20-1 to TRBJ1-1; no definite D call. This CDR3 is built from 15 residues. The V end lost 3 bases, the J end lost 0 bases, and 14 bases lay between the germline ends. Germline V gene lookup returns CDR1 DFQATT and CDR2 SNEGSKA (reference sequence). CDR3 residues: CSASSSGFMNTEAFF. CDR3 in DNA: TGCAGTGCTAGTTCCTCGGGGTTCATGAACACTGAAGCTTTCTTT.

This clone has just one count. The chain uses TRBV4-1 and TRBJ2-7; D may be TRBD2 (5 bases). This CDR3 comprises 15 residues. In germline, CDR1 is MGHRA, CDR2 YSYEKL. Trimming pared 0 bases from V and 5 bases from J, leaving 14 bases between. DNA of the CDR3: TGCGCCAGCAGCCAAGAGACTATAGTCGTTGACGAGCAGTACTTC. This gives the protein CASSQETIVVDEQYF.

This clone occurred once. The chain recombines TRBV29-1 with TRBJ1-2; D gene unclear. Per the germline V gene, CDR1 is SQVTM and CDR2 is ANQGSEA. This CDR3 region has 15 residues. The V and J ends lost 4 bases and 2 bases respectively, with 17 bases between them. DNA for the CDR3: TGCAGCGTTGGAGTCGGGTTCAGGCAGAACTATGGCTACACCTTC. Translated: CSVGVGFRQNYGYTF.

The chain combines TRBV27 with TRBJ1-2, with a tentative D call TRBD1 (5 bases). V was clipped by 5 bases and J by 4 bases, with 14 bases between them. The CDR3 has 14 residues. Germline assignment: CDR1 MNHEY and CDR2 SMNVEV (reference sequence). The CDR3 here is CASSPGRGGYGYTF. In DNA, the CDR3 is TGTGCCAGCAGTCCCGGAAGGGGAGGCTATGGCTACACCTTC.